These 8 T cell receptor beta chains share one sample of origin, sequenced in a study of CD8 T cells in Susac syndrome (dated by TCRdb to the late 2010s). Receptor libraries were prepared by the immunoSEQ multiplex PCR assay. RNA was extracted using the RNeasy kit, and about 0.45 to 1 microgram was reverse transcribed with random hexamers. TCRdb reworked the public reads: Q25 trimming with fastp, MiXCR clone assembly, productive beta chains retained. All rows with the same CDR3 protein become a single entry with the most common DNA and genes. The sample table shows about 120,000 distinct CDR3 sequences, and 85% to 95% are seen once. The ten top clones hold 0.093% of the sample. Sequencing used CD4+ T cells from PBMCs. These receptors came from a human donor with multiple sclerosis.

This clonotype has only a few counts. This chain links TRBV11-2 with TRBJ2-7; D might be TRBD2 (6 bases). The CDR3 has 14 amino acids. Trimming shortened V by 0 bases and J by 7 bases, and 13 bases separated the two germline ends. The germline V gene encodes CDR1 SGHAT and CDR2 FQNNGV. As DNA, the CDR3 is TGTGCCAGCAGCTTAGAGTTGGGGGGATCGGAGCAGTACTTC. It translates to CASSLELGGSEQYF.

The V and J genes are TRBV28 and TRBJ1-5, with D hard to call. CDR1 and CDR2 (germline): MDHEN, SYDVKM. V was cut by 3 bases and J by 2 bases, with 11 bases left in between. CDR3 length: 15 residues. CDR3 DNA sequence: TGTGCCAGCAGTTTTGGATTGTATGGCAATCAGCCCCAGCATTTT. It specifies CASSFGLYGNQPQHF.

The chain employs TRBV5-1 and TRBJ1-4; D remains unclear. The CDR3 spans 14 residues. Per germline, CDR1 SGHRS and CDR2 YFSETQ. V was pared by 1 base and J by 5 bases, with 9 bases between. DNA for the CDR3: TGCGCCAGCAGCTTGAGAAGTAGGAATGAAAAACTGTTTTTT. It codes for CASSLRSRNEKLFF.

The rearrangement links TRBV7-9 to TRBJ2-5; D gene uncertain. Germline loops: CDR1 SEHNR, CDR2 FQNEAQ (reference sequence). The V and J ends lost 5 bases and 5 bases respectively, with 12 bases between them. This CDR3 spans 13 amino acids. The CDR3 nucleotides read TGTGCCAGCAGCAAGATAGACTGGGAGACCCAGTACTTC. It specifies CASSKIDWETQYF.

The V call is TRBV15, the J call TRBJ1-2, with a possible D match to TRBD1 (6 bases). CDR3 length equals 14 residues. CDR1 is LNHNV and CDR2 is YYDKDF in the germline V gene (reference sequence). The V end was cut by 5 bases, the J end by 4 bases, with 14 bases between. CDR3 DNA sequence: TGTGCCACCAGCGTTCCCGGGGACATCTATGGCTACACCTTC. Translated, it gives CATSVPGDIYGYTF.

The V gene is TRBV12-3 or TRBV12-4, the J gene TRBJ2-7, with D possibly matching TRBD1 (6 bases). Trimming took 0 bases from V and 6 from J, leaving 15 bases between them. The CDR3 has 15 amino acids. CDR3 in DNA: TGTGCCAGCAGTTTAGCGTTACAGGGAAATAGCGAGCAGTACTTC. Its translation: CASSLALQGNSEQYF.

V usage is TRBV19 and J usage is TRBJ1-3, with D maybe TRBD1 (5 bases). The V end was cut by 6 bases, the J end by 3 bases, with 12 bases between. The CDR3 sequence is 14 residues long. Germline CDR1 and CDR2: LNHDA and SQIVND (reference sequence). The CDR3 region is CASRGPGNGNTIYF. CDR3 bases: TGTGCCAGTAGGGGCCCAGGGAATGGAAACACCATATATTTT.

The chain joins TRBV12-3 or TRBV12-4 to TRBJ1-2; a possible D gene is TRBD1 (5 bases). V was pared by 3 bases and J by 4 bases, with 18 bases between. This CDR3 has 16 residues. The CDR3, as DNA: TGTGCCAGCAGTTTGGTTTGGCAGGGAGGAGGCTATGGCTACACCTTC. It is translated as CASSLVWQGGGYGYTF.